This T cell receptor (beta chain) was recorded in a study of T cells of healthy individuals. With 6 bases removed from V and 2 bases from J, the gap between germline ends came to 7 bases. CDR3 length: 12 amino acids. The V gene's germline CDR1 is MNHEY and CDR2 SVGEGT. TCRdb redid the calling of the 5' RACE reads with MiXCR, one entry per CDR3 protein. The sample lists more than 85,000 distinct CDR3 sequences, under 20% occurring once. This TCR came from a human donor in good health. The V call is TRBV6-2 or TRBV6-3, the J call TRBJ2-5; the D is unclear. Here the CDR3 DNA reads TGTGCCAGCAGATACCCTCAAGAGACCCAGTACTTC. Protein product: CASRYPQETQYF.